The 21 T cell receptor beta chains below were found in one sample sequenced in a study of Graves' ophthalmopathy and Graves' hyperthyroidism. RNA served as the template for amplifying TCR beta CDR3 regions. An initial RT-PCR round employing HTBI primers preceded a second-round multiplex PCR. TCRdb reprocessed the multiplex PCR reads via MiXCR and lists one record per CDR3 protein. The sample includes about 390,000 distinct CDR3 sequences, about a sixth of them seen just once. Material: peripheral blood. All receptors come from an adult woman with stable Graves' hyperthyroidism.

This clonotype was seen ten or more times. The chain combines TRBV28 with TRBJ1-2, with TRBD1 as a possible D gene (6 bases). The CDR3 length is 16 residues. Trimming shortened V by 4 bases and J by 2 bases, and 17 bases separated the two germline ends. From germline, CDR1 is MDHEN and CDR2 SYDVKM. CDR3: CASSSGGQFLNYGYTF. CDR3 DNA sequence: TGTGCCAGCAGTTCGGGAGGACAGTTCCTAAACTATGGCTACACCTTC.

The chain is built from TRBV18 and TRBJ2-5, with a possible D match to TRBD2 (6 bases). Germline lookup yields CDR1 KGHSH and CDR2 LQKENI. V was cut by 3 bases and J by 1 base, with 12 bases left in between. The CDR3 spans 15 residues. CDR3 bases: TGTGCCAGCTCACCGGGCTGGGACTTCCAAGAGACCCAGTACTTC. Residues: CASSPGWDFQETQYF.

This clonotype was seen at least ten times. This rearrangement joins TRBV7-2 to TRBJ1-3; the D is unclear. The CDR3 loop spans 16 amino acids. Germline CDR1 reads SGHTA; CDR2 reads FQGNSA. The V and J ends lost 1 base and 0 bases respectively, with 10 bases between them. The CDR3 loop reads CASSLVPGFSGNTIYF. The CDR3 bases are TGTGCCAGCAGCTTAGTTCCGGGTTTCTCTGGAAACACCATATATTTT.

Many counts were recorded for this clonotype. This sequence joins TRBV11-2 and TRBJ2-5; D unclear. Germline CDR1 SGHAT, CDR2 FQNNGV. V was clipped by 5 bases and J by 3 bases, with 19 bases between them. CDR3 size: 16 residues. CDR3 sequence: CASSQRVGLLKETQYF. The CDR3 DNA is TGTGCCAGCAGCCAACGGGTGGGTCTCCTGAAAGAGACCCAGTACTTC.

There are many counts of this clonotype. This rearrangement joins TRBV7-2 to TRBJ1-2; 7 positions agree with TRBD1. The J segment lost 10 bases and the V segment lost 5 bases, leaving 10 bases of the junction unmatched. This CDR3 has 13 amino acids. Germline values: CDR1 SGHTA, CDR2 FQGNSA. In nucleotides, the CDR3 is TGTGCCAGCAGCCCGCAGGGGGACAGCGACTACACCTTC. The encoded protein is CASSPQGDSDYTF.

The chain joins TRBV4-3 to TRBJ1-2, with 8 bases matching TRBD1. From germline, CDR1 is LGHNA and CDR2 YSLEER. The junction had 5 bases not matched to a gene; V was cut back by 0 bases and J by 5 bases. CDR3 size: 15 residues. In DNA form, the CDR3 reads TGCGCCAGCAGCCAAGACGACAGGGGATTTTATGGCTACACCTTC. Translation: CASSQDDRGFYGYTF.

This clonotype was detected many times. This CDR3 reads CASSLKVAGELFF. In DNA, the CDR3 is TGTGCCAGCAGTTTAAAGGTTGCCGGGGAGCTGTTTTTT. The V gene is TRBV28, the J gene TRBJ2-2, with D hard to call. Trimming cost V 2 bases and J 6 bases, with 7 bases left between them. The V gene's germline CDR1 is MDHEN and CDR2 SYDVKM. CDR3 length: 13 residues.

This clonotype was observed a handful of times. One junction end disagrees with the germline gene, perhaps due to a read error. The chain is built from TRBV7-2 and TRBJ2-1, with 9 bases matching TRBD2. There are 17 residues in the CDR3. Germline CDR1 reads SGHTA; CDR2 reads FQGNSA. Here the CDR3 DNA reads TGTGCCAACAGCCCGGGGGGAGCGGGAGGAGGTTCCAGTGAGCAGTTCTTC. The encoded protein is CANSPGGAGGGSSEQFF.

This clonotype was picked up a small number of times. A much larger clone differs by one base, so this may be a read error. This chain joins TRBV11-1 and TRBJ2-7; 12 positions match TRBD2. J lost 4 bases, V lost 4 bases, and 8 bases had no gene match. The CDR3 runs 16 residues. The V gene's germline CDR1 is SGHAT and CDR2 FQDESV (reference sequence). CDR3 amino acids: CASSSDTGTSGYEQYF. The CDR3 coding sequence is TGTGCCAGCAGCTCGGACACCGGGACTAGCGGGTACGAGCAGTACTTC.

This clonotype was seen many times. A read error may be the cause here, since a much bigger clone is one base away. The chain has TRBV6-2 or TRBV6-3 and TRBJ1-5; perhaps TRBD1 as D (6 bases). The CDR3 contains 17 residues. The V gene lost 6 bases and the J gene lost 3 bases, with 21 bases spanning the gap. The germline V gene has CDR1 MNHEY and CDR2 SVGEGT. Here the CDR3 DNA reads TGTGCCAGCAGAAGAAAACAGGGACTGGTTTCCAATCAGCCCCAGCATTTT. Its protein product is CASRRKQGLVSNQPQHF.

The V gene is TRBV7-8, the J gene TRBJ1-5, with 8 bases lining up with TRBD1. The CDR3 loop spans 14 amino acids. The germline CDR1 and CDR2 sequences are SGHVS and FQNEAQ. V gave up 5 bases and J gave up 9 bases; unmatched junction bases: 9. The chain's CDR3 is CASSGQGSDGPQHF. CDR3 nucleotides: TGTGCCAGCAGCGGACAGGGAAGTGATGGGCCCCAGCATTTT.

The J gene is TRBJ2-6, the V gene TRBV5-1; D tentatively reads TRBD1 or TRBD2 (5 bases each). Looked up from germline, CDR1 is SGHRS and CDR2 is YFSETQ. The CDR3 contains 18 residues. The V gene lost 2 bases and the J gene lost 2 bases, with 17 bases spanning the gap. CDR3 sequence: CASSLVRDQRAGANVLTF. Here the CDR3 DNA reads TGCGCCAGCAGCTTAGTCCGGGACCAAAGGGCTGGGGCCAACGTCCTGACTTTC.

This chain uses TRBV11-3 with TRBJ2-7, with 8 bases matching TRBD1. The J segment lost 3 bases and the V segment lost 4 bases, leaving 8 bases of the junction unmatched. CDR1 is SGHNT, CDR2 YENEEA, per germline. This CDR3 has 15 amino acids. The CDR3, as DNA: TGTGCCAGCAGCTCAGGGGGACAGGCGCACTACGAGCAGTACTTC. This encodes CASSSGGQAHYEQYF.

With regard to this clonotype: Compared with germline, one end of the junction differs, possibly owing to a read error. The gene calls are TRBV5-6 and TRBJ1-2, with D possibly TRBD1 on 5 matching bases. The CDR3 has 15 residues. Germline V gives CDR1 SGHDT, CDR2 YYEEEE. The CDR3 region is CASSFWDRPGHGYSF. For the CDR3, the DNA is TGTGCCAGCAGCTTTTGGGACCGCCCAGGACATGGCTACAGCTTC.

This clonotype has at least ten counts. V is TRBV6-5 and J is TRBJ1-1; the match to TRBD1 covers 8 bases. Trimming took 5 bases from V and 5 from J; bases not matched to a gene: 7. Germline loops: CDR1 MNHEY, CDR2 SVGAGI. CDR3 length: 14 amino acids. CDR3 amino acids: CASSPRRGQTEAFF. CDR3 DNA sequence: TGTGCCAGCAGTCCCCGCAGGGGGCAAACTGAAGCTTTCTTT.

The V and J genes are TRBV11-2 and TRBJ2-7; D might be TRBD1 or TRBD2, each matching 7 bases. Germline values: CDR1 SGHAT, CDR2 FQNNGV. The CDR3 spans 17 residues. Trimming shortened V by 2 bases and J by 6 bases, and 23 bases separated the two germline ends. The CDR3 reads CASSLLMGGRGQVEQYF. CDR3 sequence (DNA): TGTGCCAGCAGCTTATTGATGGGCGGGAGAGGACAGGTCGAGCAGTACTTC.

This clonotype was detected many times. The V call is TRBV2, the J call TRBJ2-5, with D tentatively TRBD2 (5 bases). The V gene lost 6 bases and the J gene lost 3 bases, with 11 bases spanning the gap. CDR1 SNHLY and CDR2 FYNNEI come from the germline V gene. CDR3 size: 13 residues. The CDR3 DNA is TGTGCCAGCAGGGAGGACGGCGAAGAGACCCAGTACTTC. It is translated as CASREDGEETQYF.

This chain joins TRBV28 and TRBJ1-2; no firm D call. Germline lookup yields CDR1 MDHEN and CDR2 SYDVKM. The CDR3 spans 13 residues. V lost 2 bases and J 6 bases, leaving 10 bases between the germline ends. The CDR3 coding sequence is TGTGCCAGCAGTTTAGTGTTGGACGATGGCTACACCTTC. It specifies CASSLVLDDGYTF.

This clonotype appeared many times. The chain combines TRBV6-2 or TRBV6-3 with TRBJ1-1, with D uncertain. The CDR3 runs to 14 residues. The V end lost 4 bases, the J end lost 1 base, and 10 bases lay between the germline ends. Germline CDR1 MNHEY, CDR2 SVGEGT. Here the CDR3 reads CASSLSAGNTEAFF. The CDR3 nucleotides read TGTGCCAGCAGTTTGTCGGCAGGGAACACTGAAGCTTTCTTT.

There are many counts of this clonotype. This chain joins TRBV28 and TRBJ1-6; D is unresolved. Trimming took 5 bases from V and 0 from J, leaving 11 bases between them. The CDR3 has 16 amino acids. Germline loops: CDR1 MDHEN, CDR2 SYDVKM. The CDR3 sequence: CASSPSTGSYNSPLHF. Written as DNA, the CDR3 is TGTGCCAGCAGTCCTTCCACGGGCTCCTATAATTCACCCCTCCACTTT.

CDR3 DNA sequence: TGCGCCAGCAGCCAAGGAAGGAGACTAGCGGGTTTGGAGACCCAGTACTTC. Translated: CASSQGRRLAGLETQYF. The genes are TRBV4-3 and TRBJ2-5, with 10 nucleotides matching TRBD2. The V segment lost 1 base and the J segment 5 bases; nucleotides outside the gene matches: 10. The germline V gene has CDR1 LGHNA and CDR2 YSLEER. CDR3 length: 17 amino acids.